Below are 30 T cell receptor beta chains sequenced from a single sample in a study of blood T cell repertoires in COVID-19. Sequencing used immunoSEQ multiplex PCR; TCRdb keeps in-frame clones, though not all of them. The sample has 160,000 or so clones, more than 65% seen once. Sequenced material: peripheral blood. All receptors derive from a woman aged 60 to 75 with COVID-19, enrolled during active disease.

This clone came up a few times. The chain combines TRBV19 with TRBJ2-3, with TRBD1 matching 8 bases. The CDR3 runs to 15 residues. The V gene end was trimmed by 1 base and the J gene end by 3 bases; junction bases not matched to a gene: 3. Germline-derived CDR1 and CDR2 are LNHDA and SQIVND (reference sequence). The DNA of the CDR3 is TGTGCCAGTAGTATAGGGACAGGGTCGACAGATACGCAGTATTTT. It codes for CASSIGTGSTDTQYF.

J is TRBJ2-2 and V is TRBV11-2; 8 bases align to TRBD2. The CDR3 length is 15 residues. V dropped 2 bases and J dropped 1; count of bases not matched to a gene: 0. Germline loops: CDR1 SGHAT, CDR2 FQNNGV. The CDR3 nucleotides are TGTGCCAGCAGCTTAAGCGGGAGGAACACCGGGGAGCTGTTTTTT. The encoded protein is CASSLSGRNTGELFF. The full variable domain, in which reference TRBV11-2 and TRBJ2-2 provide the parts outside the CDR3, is EAGVAQSPRYKIIEKRQSVAFWCNPISGHATLYWYQQILGQGPKLLIQFQNNGVVDDSQLPKDRFSAERLKGVDSTLKIQPAKLEDSAVYLCASSLSGRNTGELFFGEGSRLTVL.

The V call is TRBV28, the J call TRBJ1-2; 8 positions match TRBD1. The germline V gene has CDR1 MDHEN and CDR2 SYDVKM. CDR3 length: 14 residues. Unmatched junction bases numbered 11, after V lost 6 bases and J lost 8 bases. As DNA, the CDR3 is TGTGCCAGCAGCCTACACGGGACAGGTGAGGGCTACACCTTC. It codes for CASSLHGTGEGYTF.

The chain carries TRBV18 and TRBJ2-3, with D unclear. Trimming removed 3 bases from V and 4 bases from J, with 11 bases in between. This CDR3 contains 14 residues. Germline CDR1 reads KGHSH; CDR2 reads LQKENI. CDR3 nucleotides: TGTGCCAGCTCACCTTCGGGTCTTCCAGATACGCAGTATTTT. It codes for CASSPSGLPDTQYF.

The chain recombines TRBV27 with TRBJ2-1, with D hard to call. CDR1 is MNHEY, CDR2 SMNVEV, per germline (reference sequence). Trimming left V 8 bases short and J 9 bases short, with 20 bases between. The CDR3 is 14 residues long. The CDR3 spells CASGHDARLGEQFF. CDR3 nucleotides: TGTGCCAGCGGCCACGACGCGCGACTCGGTGAGCAGTTCTTC.

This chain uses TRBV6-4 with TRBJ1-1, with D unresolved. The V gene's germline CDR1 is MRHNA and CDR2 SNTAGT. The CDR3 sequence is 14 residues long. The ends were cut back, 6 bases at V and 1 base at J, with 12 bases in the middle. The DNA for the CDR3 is TGTGCCAGCAGACGACACAGCCAGAACACTGAAGCTTTCTTT. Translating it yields CASRRHSQNTEAFF.

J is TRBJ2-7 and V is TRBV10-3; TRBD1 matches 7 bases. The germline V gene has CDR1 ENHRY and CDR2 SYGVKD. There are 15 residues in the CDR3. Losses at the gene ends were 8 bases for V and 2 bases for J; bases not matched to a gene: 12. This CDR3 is CAISERGQGAYEQYF. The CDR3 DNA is TGTGCCATCTCAGAAAGGGGGCAGGGGGCCTACGAGCAGTACTTC.

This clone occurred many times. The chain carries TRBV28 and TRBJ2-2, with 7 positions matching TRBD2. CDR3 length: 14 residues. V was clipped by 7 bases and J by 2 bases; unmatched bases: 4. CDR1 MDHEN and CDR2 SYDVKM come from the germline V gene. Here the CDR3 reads CASTRDYNTGELFF. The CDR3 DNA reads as TGTGCCAGCACTCGGGACTACAACACCGGGGAGCTGTTTTTT.

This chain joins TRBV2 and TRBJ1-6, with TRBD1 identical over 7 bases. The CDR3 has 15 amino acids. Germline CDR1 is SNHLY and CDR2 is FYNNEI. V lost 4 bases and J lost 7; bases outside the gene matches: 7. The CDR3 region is CASSGWDSPNSPLHF. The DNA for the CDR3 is TGTGCCAGCAGTGGATGGGACAGCCCCAATTCACCCCTCCACTTT.

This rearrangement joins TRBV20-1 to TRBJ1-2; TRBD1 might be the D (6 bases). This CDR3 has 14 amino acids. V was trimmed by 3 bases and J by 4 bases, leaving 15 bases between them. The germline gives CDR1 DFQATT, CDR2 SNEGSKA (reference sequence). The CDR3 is CSASANRVGYGYTF. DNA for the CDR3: TGCAGTGCTAGTGCTAACAGGGTCGGCTATGGCTACACCTTC.

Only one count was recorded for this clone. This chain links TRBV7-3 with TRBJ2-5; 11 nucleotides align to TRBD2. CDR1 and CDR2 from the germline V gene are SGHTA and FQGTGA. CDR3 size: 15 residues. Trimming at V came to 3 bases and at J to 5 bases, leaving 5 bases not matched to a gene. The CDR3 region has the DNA TGTGCCAGCAGCTTGACTAGCGGGGAGGGGGAGACCCAGTACTTC. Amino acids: CASSLTSGEGETQYF.

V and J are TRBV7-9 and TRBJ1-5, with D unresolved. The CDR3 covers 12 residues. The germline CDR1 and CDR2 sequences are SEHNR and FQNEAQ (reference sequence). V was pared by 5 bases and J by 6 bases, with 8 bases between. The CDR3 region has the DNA TGTGCCAGCAGCCTTGGGAGTCAGCCCCAGCATTTT. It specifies CASSLGSQPQHF.

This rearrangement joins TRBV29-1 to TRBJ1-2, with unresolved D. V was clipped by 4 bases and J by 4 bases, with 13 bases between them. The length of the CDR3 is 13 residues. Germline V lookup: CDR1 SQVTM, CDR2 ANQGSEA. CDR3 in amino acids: CSVARARGYGYTF. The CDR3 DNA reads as TGCAGCGTTGCCCGGGCCCGGGGCTATGGCTACACCTTC.

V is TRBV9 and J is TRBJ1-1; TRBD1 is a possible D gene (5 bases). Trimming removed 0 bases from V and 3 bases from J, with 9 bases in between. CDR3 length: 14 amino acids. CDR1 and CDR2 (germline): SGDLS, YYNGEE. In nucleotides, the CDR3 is TGTGCCAGCAGCGTAGCCTCGACAGACACTGAAGCTTTCTTT. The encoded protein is CASSVASTDTEAFF.

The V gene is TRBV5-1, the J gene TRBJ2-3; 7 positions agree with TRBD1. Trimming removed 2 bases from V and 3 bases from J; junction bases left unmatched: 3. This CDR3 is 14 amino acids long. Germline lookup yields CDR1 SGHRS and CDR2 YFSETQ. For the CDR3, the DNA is TGCGCCAGCAGCTTCACAGGGGAAACAGATACGCAGTATTTT. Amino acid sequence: CASSFTGETDTQYF.

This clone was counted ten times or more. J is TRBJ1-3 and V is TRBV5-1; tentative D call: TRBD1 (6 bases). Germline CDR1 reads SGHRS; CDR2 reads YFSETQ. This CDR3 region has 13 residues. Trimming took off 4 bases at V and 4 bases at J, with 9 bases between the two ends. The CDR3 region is CASSLRGGNTIYF. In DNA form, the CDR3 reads TGCGCCAGCAGCCTAAGGGGGGGAAACACCATATATTTT.

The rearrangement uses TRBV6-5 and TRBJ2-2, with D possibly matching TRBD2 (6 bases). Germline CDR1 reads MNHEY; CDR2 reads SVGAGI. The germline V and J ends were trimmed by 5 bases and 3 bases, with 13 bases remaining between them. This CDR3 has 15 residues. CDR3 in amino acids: CASSTPGRYTGELFF. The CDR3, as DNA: TGTGCCAGCAGTACCCCAGGGAGGTACACCGGGGAGCTGTTTTTT.

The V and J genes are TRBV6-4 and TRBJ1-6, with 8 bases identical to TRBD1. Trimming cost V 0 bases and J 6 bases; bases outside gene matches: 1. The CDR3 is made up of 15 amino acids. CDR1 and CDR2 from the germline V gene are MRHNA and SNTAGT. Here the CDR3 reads CASSDSTGGNSPLHF. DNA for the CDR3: TGTGCCAGCAGTGACTCAACAGGGGGTAATTCACCCCTCCACTTT.

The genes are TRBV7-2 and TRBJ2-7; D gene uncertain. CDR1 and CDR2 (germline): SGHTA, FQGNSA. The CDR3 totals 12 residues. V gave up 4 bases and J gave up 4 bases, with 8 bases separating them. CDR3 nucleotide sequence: TGTGCCAGCAGCTCTGACAATTACGAGCAGTACTTC. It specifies CASSSDNYEQYF.

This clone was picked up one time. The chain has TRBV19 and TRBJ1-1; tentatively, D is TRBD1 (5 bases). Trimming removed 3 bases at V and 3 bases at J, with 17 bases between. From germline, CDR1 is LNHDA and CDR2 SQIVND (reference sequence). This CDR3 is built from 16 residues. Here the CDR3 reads CASSIKGAGLDTEAFF. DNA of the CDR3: TGTGCCAGTAGTATTAAAGGGGCCGGGTTGGACACTGAAGCTTTCTTT.

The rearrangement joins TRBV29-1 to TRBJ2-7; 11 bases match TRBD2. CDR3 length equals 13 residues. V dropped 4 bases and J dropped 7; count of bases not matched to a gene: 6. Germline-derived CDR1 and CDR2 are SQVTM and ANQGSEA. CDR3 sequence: CSVGLAGGGEQYF. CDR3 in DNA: TGCAGCGTTGGCCTAGCGGGGGGAGGAGAGCAGTACTTC.

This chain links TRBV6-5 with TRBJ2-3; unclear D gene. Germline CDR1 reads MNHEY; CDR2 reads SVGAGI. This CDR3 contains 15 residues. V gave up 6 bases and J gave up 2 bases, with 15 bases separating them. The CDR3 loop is CASRKTFQTTDTQYF. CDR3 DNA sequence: TGTGCCAGCAGGAAGACTTTCCAGACCACAGATACGCAGTATTTT.

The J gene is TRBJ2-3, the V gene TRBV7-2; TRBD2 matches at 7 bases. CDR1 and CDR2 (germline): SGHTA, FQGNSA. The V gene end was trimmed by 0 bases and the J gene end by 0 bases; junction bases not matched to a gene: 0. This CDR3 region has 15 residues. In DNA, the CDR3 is TGTGCCAGCAGCTTAGCGGGACTAAGCACAGATACGCAGTATTTT. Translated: CASSLAGLSTDTQYF.

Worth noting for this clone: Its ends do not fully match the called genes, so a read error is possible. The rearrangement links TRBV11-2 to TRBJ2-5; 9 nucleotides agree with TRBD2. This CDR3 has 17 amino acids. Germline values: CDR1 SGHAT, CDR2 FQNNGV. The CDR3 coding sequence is TGTGTCAGCAGCTTAGGATTGTTAGCGGGGGACCAAGAGACCCAGTACTTC. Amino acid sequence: CVSSLGLLAGDQETQYF.

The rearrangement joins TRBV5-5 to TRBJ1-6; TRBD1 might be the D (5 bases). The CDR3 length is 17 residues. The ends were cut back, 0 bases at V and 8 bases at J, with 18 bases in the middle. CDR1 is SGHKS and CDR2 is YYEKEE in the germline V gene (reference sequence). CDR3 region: CASSLGRTGAGDSPLHF. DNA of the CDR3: TGTGCCAGCAGCTTGGGTAGGACCGGGGCGGGGGATTCACCCCTCCACTTT.

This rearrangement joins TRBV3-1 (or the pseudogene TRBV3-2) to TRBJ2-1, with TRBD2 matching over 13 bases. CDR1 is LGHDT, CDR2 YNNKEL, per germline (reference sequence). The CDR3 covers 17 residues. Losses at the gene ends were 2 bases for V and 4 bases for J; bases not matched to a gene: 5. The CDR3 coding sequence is TGTGCCAGCAGCCAAAGGACTAGCGGGAGAGGATACAATGAGCAGTTCTTC. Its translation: CASSQRTSGRGYNEQFF.

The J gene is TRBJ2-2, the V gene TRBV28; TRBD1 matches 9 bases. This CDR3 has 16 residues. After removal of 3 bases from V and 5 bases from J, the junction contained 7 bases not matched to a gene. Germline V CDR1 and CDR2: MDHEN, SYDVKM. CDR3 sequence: CASSFRRTGVTGELFF. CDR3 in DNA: TGTGCCAGCAGTTTTAGGAGGACAGGGGTGACCGGGGAGCTGTTTTTT.

The CDR3 is CASSLGTPSSYNEQFF. In DNA form, the CDR3 reads TGTGCCAGCAGCCTCGGGACTCCGAGCTCCTACAATGAGCAGTTCTTC. V and J are TRBV9 and TRBJ2-1; D is possibly TRBD2 (6 bases). CDR1 and CDR2 (germline): SGDLS, YYNGEE. Trimming shortened V by 4 bases and J by 0 bases, and 14 bases separated the two germline ends. The CDR3 consists of 16 residues. The variable domain in full, with the rest retrieved from reference TRBV9 and TRBJ2-1, is DSGVTQTPKHLITATGQRVTLRCSPRSGDLSVYWYQQSLDQGLQFLIQYYNGEERAKGNILERFSAQQFPDLHSELNLSSLELGDSALYFCASSLGTPSSYNEQFFGPGTRLTVL.

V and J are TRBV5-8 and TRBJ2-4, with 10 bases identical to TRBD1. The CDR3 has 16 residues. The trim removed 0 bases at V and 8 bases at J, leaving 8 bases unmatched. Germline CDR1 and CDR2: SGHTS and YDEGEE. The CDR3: CASSLGPWDRGDIQYF. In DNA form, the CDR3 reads TGTGCCAGCAGCTTGGGGCCCTGGGACAGGGGTGACATTCAGTACTTC.

The CDR3 coding sequence is TGTGCCAGCAGTCGTAATAATTACAATGAGCAGTTCTTC. It is translated as CASSRNNYNEQFF. The rearrangement joins TRBV28 to TRBJ2-1; D ambiguous. Germline lookup yields CDR1 MDHEN and CDR2 SYDVKM. The length of the CDR3 is 13 residues. V shed 5 bases and J shed 4 bases, with 9 bases lying between them.